This T cell receptor (beta chain) emerged from a study of shared clonotypes between healthy human individuals (dated by TCRdb to about 2020). With respect to the entire study: A couple of women and a few men aged 18 to 49 years were included in the cohort. For each donor, CD4 naive and CD4 memory were each given three plates, CD8 naive was given two plates, and CD8 memory was given one plate. The study deeply sequenced blood TCR repertoires of roughly five healthy adults to estimate repertoire size and the extent of clonotype sharing between individuals. Different laboratories and diverse techniques were used to prepare libraries and sequence TCR repertoires, to increase sequencing depth and limit assay-specific biases. Each donor's leukapheresis produced roughly between roughly 0.85 and 10 billion PBMCs.

On the study overall, not on this receptor specifically: Pairwise subsampling indicated that sequencing depth was expected to affect the degree of clonotype sharing among donors. Incomplete sequencing was indicated by rarefaction of sorted-subset datasets, despite the large sequencing depth. Estimated clonotype richness was generally larger for naive than for memory subsets. Sampling was restricted to blood, and TCR repertoires in tissues likely differ from the TCR repertoires found in blood. Across four donors, 5% to 6% of naive CD4, roughly 3.4% of naive CD8, under 2.5% of memory CD4, and roughly 0.4% of memory CD8 clonotypes were shared. Because the study included a small number of donors, the genetic and exposure-history diversity represented was limited. Clonotypes shared by all four sorted-subset donors showed higher generation probabilities than non-shared clonotypes.

Concerning this clone itself: No cognate antigen has been identified for it. Per-base quality was not reported, and no clone a single base away is much larger than it.

Deletion took 4 bases off V and 5 bases off J, with a span of 15 bases between the germline ends. From the cysteine through the phenylalanine, the CDR3 covers 14 amino acids. CDR3 DNA only is kept here, 42 bases in frame from base 1. CDR1 and CDR2 (SGDLS, YYNGEE) derive from the germline V gene. Using the deep immunoSEQ assay, multiplex PCR amplified TCR CDR3 regions from genomic DNA. For each cell subset, the extracted genomic DNA was distributed evenly across all wells of several immunoSEQ 96-well plates, and each plate served as one replicate. Each replicate PCR for sorted subsets received about 0.2 ug genomic DNA, equal to tens of thousands of T cell genomes. Purified libraries were quantified with a Qubit 3.0 fluorometer, sized on a Bioanalyzer 2100, and re-quantified with the KAPA Library Quantification kit. A separate single-read 150-cycle Illumina NextSeq 550 flow cell was used to sequence each immunoSEQ 96-well plate. The authors' analysis ran thus. Because the immunoSEQ output held only junctional sequences and lacked quality scores, the filtering could not match the filtering applied to full-length reads. Sequences were annotated with PyIR, a Python wrapper for IgBLAST v1.9, using IMGT germline references to assign V/J genes and CDR3. Reads with weak V/J assignments (E-value above 1e-6), missing CDR3, stop codons, out-of-frame junctions, or ambiguous translated residues were removed. V3J clonotypes were defined as sequences sharing the same inferred V gene, J gene, and CDR3 amino acid sequence. The percentage overlap between two repertoires was calculated by dividing the number of shared unique clonotypes by the size of the smaller repertoire. Three approaches were used to assess repertoire richness: RTK rarefaction, the Chao1 estimator, and Recon v2.1 estimates of unobserved clonotypes. OLGA was used to compute generation probabilities for all TCRbeta clonotypes that the gDNA method yielded from several donors. TCRdb obtained this table from immuneACCESS and retained in-frame rearrangements with V and J assigned. These tables miss some clones; where compared with another copy, unresolved V genes account for less than half of the shortfall, and the remainder is unexplained. V, J and clone size reflect that table, while D and trimming were determined from the DNA. Counted in this sample were about 190,000 clones; around 63% of them appeared once. Together, the top ten hold about 9.4% of the sample.

The donors were healthy, HIV-negative adults with no recently reported acute infections or vaccinations. Every donor was a Caucasian adult residing in Nashville, Tennessee, USA. CD4+ T cells were enriched by magnetic negative selection, after which naive cells were positively selected on CD45RA and the negative fraction was taken as the memory subset. Blood was collected by leukapheresis, and PBMCs were isolated by Ficoll-Histopaque density gradient centrifugation and then cryopreserved in liquid nitrogen vapor phase. Analytical flow cytometry was used to check the purity and quantity of every magnetically sorted T cell population. Genomic DNA was isolated from each sorted fraction and quantified by UV absorbance on a Nanodrop 2000c.

This TCR came from a man between 25 and 39 years old in good health. The sequence joins TRBV9 to TRBJ1-1, and TRBD1 may be the D gene, going by 5 matching bases. Sequenced sample: memory CD4+ T cells sorted from blood. What the cell subset or site label conveys for this sample: CD45RA-negative fraction. The CDR3 protein: CASSSRGPGTEAFF. DNA sequence: TGTGCCAGCAGCTCAAGGGGTCCGGGAACTGAAGCTTTCTTT.